This T cell receptor (beta chain) was captured in a study of type 1 regulatory T cells. Study information: An in vitro protocol generated T-allo10, a Tr1-enriched, alloantigen-specific CD4 T cell product.

TCRdb reprocessed the reads via MiXCR and lists one record per CDR3 protein. The table lists 20,000 or so distinct CDR3 sequences, about 45% of them singletons. This clonotype is medium-sized by share. Its specificity is not known. The receptor was isolated from a human donor in good health. What was sequenced was cultured T cells, either the whole culture or a sorted T cell fraction (not recorded which).

The CDR3 region has the DNA TGTGCCAGCAGTATAGGGACAGGGGTAACTAATGAAAAACTGTTTTTT. Translation gives CASSIGTGVTNEKLFF. The J gene is TRBJ1-4, the V gene TRBV12-3 or TRBV12-4; 10 bases agree with TRBD1. V lost 5 bases and J lost 1; bases outside the gene matches: 4. CDR3 size: 16 residues.